The clone carrying this T cell receptor beta chain was counted a few times. What it binds is unknown. The record originates from a study of T-cell reconstitution after alpha-beta-depleted transplantation in children. Trimming took 4 bases from V and 9 from J; bases not matched to a gene: 8. The length of the CDR3 is 16 residues. Looked up from germline, CDR1 is SGHNT and CDR2 is YYREEE (reference sequence). A TCRbeta library incorporating unique molecular identifiers was prepared. One entry per CDR3 protein results from TCRdb running MiXCR on the PCR reads. The data hold hundreds of thousands of distinct CDR3 sequences, with roughly 13% observed a single time. General study findings and limits: At the one-year point after transplant, T-cell counts and TCRbeta diversity were found to come mostly from T cells that had been newly produced. It was surviving recipient T cells and thymic progenitors that gave some patients high TCRbeta diversity at day 60.

The origin of this receptor is a male patient aged 10 to 17 who had a stem cell transplant for acute myeloid leukemia, so the T cells may come from the graft donor. The chain is built from TRBV5-4 and TRBJ2-1; 15 nucleotides match TRBD2. Here the sequenced sample was PBMCs, mostly from graft donor cells, taken 360 days after TCRalphabeta/CD19-depleted stem cell transplant. This chain's CDR3 is CASSVGLAGGPSEQFF. In DNA, the CDR3 is TGTGCCAGCAGCGTAGGACTAGCGGGAGGGCCCAGTGAGCAGTTCTTC.